Presented here are 30 T cell receptor beta chains from one specimen sequenced in a study of monozygotic twins with inflammatory bowel disease. TCRdb re-called the 5' RACE reads, yielding one record per CDR3 amino acid sequence without DNA. The sample is made up of some 400,000 distinct CDR3 sequences, and the top ten hold roughly 2.3% of it. The sequencing input was blood. These receptors all come from a human donor with ulcerative colitis or Crohn's disease, or a healthy co-twin of an affected twin (not recorded which).

The J gene is TRBJ2-1, the V gene TRBV9; there is no DNA to check the TCRdb D call of TRBD2. Germline V CDR1 and CDR2: SGDLS, YYNGEE. The CDR3 contains 16 residues. CDR3 sequence: CASSPASGGAYNEQFF.

The gene calls are TRBV25-1 and TRBJ2-7; with no DNA, the TCRdb D assignment of TRBD1 cannot be verified. Per the germline V gene, CDR1 is MGHDK and CDR2 is SYGVNS. The CDR3 runs 14 residues. CDR3 sequence reads: CASSSGGKNYEQYF.

The gene calls are TRBV7-2 and TRBJ1-4. The germline CDR1 and CDR2 sequences are SGHTA and FQGNSA. This CDR3 contains 15 residues. This CDR3 reads CASSLSPGTAEKLFF.

The gene calls are TRBV18 and TRBJ2-7; TCRdb's D call, TRBD1, is unchecked because there is no DNA. The CDR3 consists of 15 residues. Germline CDR1 is KGHSH and CDR2 is LQKENI. The CDR3 sequence: CASSPLDSNSYEQYF.

The chain couples TRBV5-1 to TRBJ2-1; TCRdb designates TRBD2, a call that cannot be tested without DNA. Germline-derived CDR1 and CDR2 are SGHRS and YFSETQ. The CDR3 spans 14 residues. The CDR3 spells CASSTSGAYNEQFF.

J is TRBJ2-1 and V is TRBV28; TCRdb's D call, TRBD1, is unchecked because there is no DNA. The germline V gene encodes CDR1 MDHEN and CDR2 SYDVKM. The CDR3 runs to 15 residues. CDR3 sequence reads: CASSRSDRVDNEQFF.

The rearrangement uses TRBV29-1 and TRBJ2-1; TCRdb's D gene call, TRBD2, goes unchecked for lack of DNA. The germline CDR1 and CDR2 sequences are SQVTM and ANQGSEA. This CDR3 contains 18 residues. The CDR3 reads CSVDGASGGASSYNEQFF.

The chain carries TRBV20-1 and TRBJ2-2; TCRdb selects TRBD1, and the lack of DNA leaves this call unchecked. This CDR3 is built from 14 residues. Germline CDR1 is DFQATT and CDR2 is SNEGSKA (reference sequence). The CDR3 reads CSAVPGDRTGELFF.

V is TRBV11-2 and J is TRBJ2-5; TCRdb's assignment of TRBD1 cannot be checked, as there is no DNA. Germline V lookup: CDR1 SGHAT, CDR2 FQNNGV. CDR3 length: 15 amino acids. The CDR3 is CASSFPAAYQETQYF. The full variable domain, in which reference TRBV11-2 and TRBJ2-5 provide the parts outside the CDR3, is EAGVAQSPRYKIIEKRQSVAFWCNPISGHATLYWYQQILGQGPKLLIQFQNNGVVDDSQLPKDRFSAERLKGVDSTLKIQPAKLEDSAVYLCASSFPAAYQETQYFGPGTRLLVL.

The chain has TRBV21-1 and TRBJ2-5; the TCRdb call, TRBD1, lacks DNA for checking. TRBV21-1 is a listed pseudogene. This CDR3 has 14 amino acids. The CDR3 reads CASSSRDKQETQYF.

The chain joins TRBV28 to TRBJ2-3. There are 15 residues in the CDR3. From germline, CDR1 is MDHEN and CDR2 SYDVKM. CDR3: CASSLIRSPTDTQYF.

The gene calls are TRBV7-8 and TRBJ2-2; the D gene TCRdb calls, TRBD1, cannot be checked with no DNA. The CDR3 sequence is 13 residues long. Germline V gives CDR1 SGHVS, CDR2 FQNEAQ. CDR3: CASSLTRGGELFF.

The V call is TRBV5-1, the J call TRBJ2-3. The CDR3 spans 15 residues. Germline CDR1 SGHRS, CDR2 YFSETQ. CDR3 loop: CASSLKGLAADTQYF.

This sequence joins TRBV28 and TRBJ1-2; TCRdb reports TRBD1, a call that lacks DNA to check it against. This CDR3 comprises 16 residues. CDR1 MDHEN and CDR2 SYDVKM come from the germline V gene. This CDR3 is CASTHKGRGEDYGYTF.

The chain couples TRBV11-3 to TRBJ2-1; the TCRdb D gene call, TRBD1, has no DNA to confirm it. CDR3 size: 18 residues. The V gene's germline CDR1 is SGHNT and CDR2 YENEEA. Here the CDR3 reads CASSPYSPAAGSMNEQFF. Full variable domain (rest looked up from reference TRBV11-3 and TRBJ2-1): EAGVVQSPRYKIIEKKQPVAFWCNPISGHNTLYWYLQNLGQGPELLIRYENEEAVDDSQLPKDRFSAERLKGVDSTLKIQPAELGDSAVYLCASSPYSPAAGSMNEQFFGPGTRLTVL.

The V gene is TRBV18, the J gene TRBJ2-2. The V gene's germline CDR1 is KGHSH and CDR2 LQKENI. The CDR3 length is 16 residues. This CDR3 reads CASSPGRRTNTGELFF.

The V gene is TRBV11-1, the J gene TRBJ2-2; as DNA is missing, the TRBD2 call by TCRdb cannot be tested. The CDR3 has 18 amino acids. Germline CDR1 and CDR2: SGHAT and FQDESV (reference sequence). The CDR3 protein is CASSRTSGRQTDTGELFF.

The chain couples TRBV7-2 to TRBJ2-1; TCRdb's D gene call, TRBD2, goes unchecked for lack of DNA. This CDR3 has 16 amino acids. Per germline, CDR1 SGHTA and CDR2 FQGNSA. The CDR3 loop reads CASSSRTSVVHNEQFF.

The CDR3 loop reads CASSFSGTVYSGNTIYF. The chain uses TRBV5-1 and TRBJ1-3; no DNA is available, so the TRBD1 call from TCRdb remains unchecked. The CDR3 has 17 residues. Germline CDR1 is SGHRS and CDR2 is YFSETQ. Together with reference TRBV5-1 and TRBJ1-3, the CDR3 gives the full variable domain: KAGVTQTPRYLIKTRGQQVTLSCSPISGHRSVSWYQQTPGQGLQFLFEYFSETQRNKGNFPGRFSGRQFSNSRSEMNVSTLELGDSALYLCASSFSGTVYSGNTIYFGEGSWLTVV.

V gene TRBV12-3 or TRBV12-4 combines with J gene TRBJ1-2. The CDR3 extends over 14 amino acids. This chain's CDR3 is CASSLSPRWGGYTF.

The chain links TRBV7-9 to TRBJ1-1; the D call of TRBD1 rests on TCRdb alone, since no DNA is present to check it. Germline values: CDR1 SEHNR, CDR2 FQNEAQ (reference sequence). The CDR3 loop spans 16 amino acids. CDR3 sequence reads: CASSYGPGQLNTEAFF.

V usage is TRBV6-1 and J usage is TRBJ2-1. This CDR3 spans 14 amino acids. Looked up from germline, CDR1 is MNHNS and CDR2 is SASEGT. CDR3 in amino acids: CASRDYSGNNEQFF.

The chain has TRBV5-5 and TRBJ1-1. The V gene's germline CDR1 is SGHKS and CDR2 YYEKEE (reference sequence). The CDR3 consists of 15 residues. CDR3 region: CASSLAAVQYTEAFF.

The chain couples TRBV7-2 to TRBJ1-4; TCRdb gives TRBD1 as the D gene, but with no DNA this cannot be confirmed. CDR1 is SGHTA, CDR2 FQGNSA, per germline. The CDR3 is 16 residues long. CDR3 amino acids: CASSLGGWQGAEKLFF.

The J gene is TRBJ1-2, the V gene TRBV6-2 or TRBV6-3; TCRdb selects TRBD1, and the lack of DNA leaves this call unchecked. Germline V gene sequence: CDR1 MNHEY, CDR2 SVGEGT. This CDR3 region has 14 residues. This CDR3 is CASSYATGRYGYTF.

V is TRBV5-1 and J is TRBJ2-7; no DNA is available, so the TRBD2 call from TCRdb remains unchecked. This CDR3 spans 14 amino acids. Per the germline V gene, CDR1 is SGHRS and CDR2 is YFSETQ. Here the CDR3 reads CASSPGLANYEQYF.

The J gene is TRBJ1-1, the V gene TRBV3-1; the D call from TCRdb, TRBD1, cannot be confirmed without DNA. Germline values: CDR1 LGHDT, CDR2 YNNKEL (reference sequence). The CDR3 runs to 14 residues. The CDR3 is CASSQATGNTEAFF.

The rearrangement links TRBV6-5 to TRBJ2-2; TCRdb selects TRBD1, and the lack of DNA leaves this call unchecked. This CDR3 is 17 amino acids long. Germline assignment: CDR1 MNHEY and CDR2 SVGAGI. CDR3 sequence reads: CASSYGGLVDNTGELFF.

The V call is TRBV20-1, the J call TRBJ1-4; TCRdb proposes TRBD1, but this gene call is untestable without DNA. Germline loops: CDR1 DFQATT, CDR2 SNEGSKA (reference sequence). This CDR3 comprises 13 residues. The CDR3: CSAREGGGKKLFF.

The chain employs TRBV20-1 and TRBJ2-3. The CDR3 runs to 16 residues. Per the germline V gene, CDR1 is DFQATT and CDR2 is SNEGSKA (reference sequence). The CDR3 here is CSARVQANSRTDTQYF.